The sequence of this T cell receptor (beta chain) was determined in a study of blood T cell repertoires in COVID-19. Whole-study context: Spain, Italy and the United States supplied samples that represented acute and convalescent COVID-19.

Assay: immunoSEQ multiplex PCR; the TCRdb copy retains only in-frame clones and omits some. The table includes some 300,000 clones, around 92% detected once. The receptor's source is a woman in her 50s who had been exposed to COVID-19. The sample comprised PBMCs or T cells enriched from blood (not recorded which).

CDR3 in amino acids: CASSDNFLTDTQYF. As DNA, the CDR3 is TGTGCCAGCTCGGACAATTTCCTCACAGATACGCAGTATTTT. The J gene is TRBJ2-3, the V gene TRBV7-9, with D possibly being TRBD1 (5 bases). CDR3 length: 14 residues. V lost 8 bases, J lost 2 bases, and 14 bases lay in between. From germline, CDR1 is SEHNR and CDR2 FQNEAQ (reference sequence).